The clone carrying this T cell receptor (beta chain) has a handful of counts. Its antigen is currently unknown. TCRdb re-derived calls from the 5' RACE reads in MiXCR, one entry per CDR3 protein. The table lists 700,000 or so distinct CDR3 sequences, 8.6% of them singletons. These data originate in a study of identical twins. Findings of the study overall: Rather than following the same donors, the conclusions depended on cross-sectional statistical analysis.

Germline CDR1 reads SGHTA; CDR2 reads FQGNSA. CDR3 length: 13 residues. V gave up 3 bases and J gave up 5 bases, with 8 bases separating them. These data are also associated with another study on yellow fever vaccine responses in identical twins.

This chain connects TRBV7-2 to TRBJ1-5; no reliable D call. The sample comprised PBMCs. The source of this sequence is a woman aged 18-29 years in good health. The CDR3 is CASSFPGDQPQHF. Written as DNA, the CDR3 is TGTGCCAGCAGCTTCCCGGGCGATCAGCCCCAGCATTTT.